The rows below give T cell receptor beta chains drawn from one sample of a study of CD8+ T cells in alopecia areata. The method was immunoSEQ multiplex PCR; TCRdb's version includes in-frame clones alone and lacks a portion of them. The repertoire holds around 98,000 clones, with 40% to 55% as singletons. The sequenced sample consisted of CD4+ T cells sorted from blood. These receptors were taken from a human donor with alopecia areata. The CDR3 runs from the conserved cysteine through the conserved F or W. A D gene is named only where the DNA matches it firmly. Rows may omit the clone size; those that give it use once, few, many or a size class.

j_gene: TRBJ2-7; v_gene: TRBV29-1; d_gene: TRBD2; abundance: few; CDR3nt: TGCAGCTTCCGACTAGCGGGAGGATACGAGCAGTACTTC; CDR3aa: CSFRLAGGYEQYF
j_gene: TRBJ2-7; v_gene: TRBV18; d_gene: TRBD1; abundance: .; CDR3nt: TGTGCCAGCTCACCGGGACAGGGAGGAAACGAGCAGTACTTC; CDR3aa: CASSPGQGGNEQYF
j_gene: TRBJ2-7; v_gene: TRBV29-1; d_gene: TRBD2; abundance: .; CDR3nt: TGCAGCGTCCGATCGCTAGCGGGGCGCTACGAGCAGTACTTC; CDR3aa: CSVRSLAGRYEQYF
j_gene: TRBJ2-3; v_gene: TRBV29-1; d_gene: .; abundance: .; CDR3nt: TGCAGCGTTTTGGGGTCCGCAGATACGCAGTATTTT; CDR3aa: CSVLGSADTQYF
j_gene: TRBJ1-2; v_gene: TRBV30; d_gene: .; abundance: once; CDR3nt: TGTGCCTGGACCGTAGGCGGCAGGGCCTATGGCTACACCTTC; CDR3aa: CAWTVGGRAYGYTF
j_gene: TRBJ2-1; v_gene: TRBV18; d_gene: TRBD1; abundance: few; CDR3nt: TGTGCCAGCTCACTCCGGGACAGGGGTGGCAATGAGCAGTTCTTC; CDR3aa: CASSLRDRGGNEQFF
j_gene: TRBJ1-6; v_gene: TRBV29-1; d_gene: .; abundance: .; CDR3nt: TGCAGCGTTGAAGGCACAGGGAATTCACCCCTCCACTTT; CDR3aa: CSVEGTGNSPLHF
j_gene: TRBJ1-4; v_gene: TRBV29-1; d_gene: .; abundance: few; CDR3nt: TGCAGCGTTGGTGGCCGCGCTAATGAAAAACTGTTTTTT; CDR3aa: CSVGGRANEKLFF
j_gene: TRBJ2-5; v_gene: TRBV29-1; d_gene: TRBD2; abundance: .; CDR3nt: TGCAGCGTTGAAGCCAGCGGGAGGCCCACTACCCAGTACTTC; CDR3aa: CSVEASGRPTTQYF
j_gene: TRBJ2-7; v_gene: TRBV29-1; d_gene: .; abundance: few; CDR3nt: TGCAGCGTCGACGGGGAAAGGATCTACGAGCAGTACTTC; CDR3aa: CSVDGERIYEQYF
j_gene: TRBJ2-5; v_gene: TRBV25-1; d_gene: TRBD1; abundance: .; CDR3nt: TGTGCCAGCAGGGACAGGGGGCTCGGGACCCAGTACTTC; CDR3aa: CASRDRGLGTQYF
j_gene: TRBJ2-1; v_gene: TRBV7-2; d_gene: .; abundance: .; CDR3nt: TGTGCCAGCAGCCCCGGAAGGGGGAATGAGCAGTTCTTC; CDR3aa: CASSPGRGNEQFF
j_gene: TRBJ2-7; v_gene: TRBV28; d_gene: .; abundance: .; CDR3nt: TGTGCCAGCAGTTTCGAGGGAAGCCACGAGCAGTACTTC; CDR3aa: CASSFEGSHEQYF
j_gene: TRBJ2-1; v_gene: TRBV29-1; d_gene: .; abundance: .; CDR3nt: TGCAGCGTTGCCGGCCATGAGCAGTTCTTC; CDR3aa: CSVAGHEQFF
j_gene: TRBJ1-1; v_gene: TRBV29-1; d_gene: .; abundance: .; CDR3nt: TGCAGCGTGGCCCCGGGGGCAGGCACTGAAGCTTTCTTT; CDR3aa: CSVAPGAGTEAFF
j_gene: TRBJ2-3; v_gene: TRBV2; d_gene: .; abundance: .; CDR3nt: TGTGCCAGCAGCTTGACAGGTAGCACAGATACGCAGTATTTT; CDR3aa: CASSLTGSTDTQYF
j_gene: TRBJ2-5; v_gene: TRBV15; d_gene: .; abundance: .; CDR3nt: TGTGCCACCAGCAGAGTCGGAGGGTTTGAGTACTTC; CDR3aa: CATSRVGGFEYF
j_gene: TRBJ2-3; v_gene: TRBV29-1; d_gene: TRBD2; abundance: few; CDR3nt: TGCAGCGGGTCGGGACTACTCACAGATACGCAGTATTTT; CDR3aa: CSGSGLLTDTQYF
j_gene: TRBJ1-1; v_gene: TRBV29-1; d_gene: .; abundance: few; CDR3nt: TGCAGCGTTGAGTACACACTGGCTGAAGCTTTCTTT; CDR3aa: CSVEYTLAEAFF
j_gene: TRBJ2-3; v_gene: TRBV7-2; d_gene: .; abundance: few; CDR3nt: TGTGCCAGCAGCCTACCAGGACTCAAGTCTCAGTATTTT; CDR3aa: CASSLPGLKSQYF
j_gene: TRBJ2-7; v_gene: TRBV30; d_gene: TRBD1; abundance: .; CDR3nt: TGTGCCTGGAGTGTATTGGGACAGCAATCCTACGAGCAGTACTTC; CDR3aa: CAWSVLGQQSYEQYF
j_gene: TRBJ2-1; v_gene: TRBV28; d_gene: .; abundance: few; CDR3nt: TGTGCCAGCTCTGGACCCAACCATCTCTACAATGAGCAGTTCTTC; CDR3aa: CASSGPNHLYNEQFF
j_gene: TRBJ2-1; v_gene: TRBV11-2; d_gene: .; abundance: once; CDR3nt: TGTGCCAGCAGCCGGCTCTCGGGTCGACAGTTCTTC; CDR3aa: CASSRLSGRQFF
j_gene: TRBJ2-5; v_gene: TRBV5-1; d_gene: .; abundance: .; CDR3nt: TGCGCCAGCAGCTTCAGGGGACAAGAGACCCAGTACTTC; CDR3aa: CASSFRGQETQYF
j_gene: TRBJ2-3; v_gene: TRBV7-3; d_gene: TRBD2; abundance: .; CDR3nt: TGTGCCAGCAGCACAGCTAGCGGTAGCACAGATACGCAGTATTTT; CDR3aa: CASSTASGSTDTQYF
j_gene: TRBJ2-5; v_gene: TRBV6-6; d_gene: .; abundance: few; CDR3nt: TGTGCCAGCACCGTGAAAGAGACCCAGTACTTC; CDR3aa: CASTVKETQYF
j_gene: TRBJ2-7; v_gene: TRBV11-2; d_gene: TRBD1; abundance: .; CDR3nt: TGTGCCAGCAGCCATGTAGGACAGGGGGCATACGAGCAGTACTTC; CDR3aa: CASSHVGQGAYEQYF
j_gene: TRBJ2-1; v_gene: TRBV5-1; d_gene: .; abundance: .; CDR3nt: TGCGCCAGCAGCTTGGAACAAAGCAATGAGCAGTTCTTC; CDR3aa: CASSLEQSNEQFF
j_gene: TRBJ1-4; v_gene: TRBV29-1; d_gene: .; abundance: .; CDR3nt: TGCAGCGTGAAAGAAGGGGGGTATGAGGAAAAACTGTTTTTT; CDR3aa: CSVKEGGYEEKLFF
j_gene: TRBJ1-1; v_gene: TRBV29-1; d_gene: .; abundance: few; CDR3nt: TGCAGCGTCAGCAAGGGTGAGGGGACTGAAGCTTTCTTT; CDR3aa: CSVSKGEGTEAFF
j_gene: TRBJ2-5; v_gene: TRBV29-1; d_gene: .; abundance: .; CDR3nt: TGCAGCTGGTCTTTAGACAGCCGCCCGACCCAGTACTTC; CDR3aa: CSWSLDSRPTQYF
j_gene: TRBJ2-2; v_gene: TRBV30; d_gene: .; abundance: .; CDR3nt: TGTGCCTGGAGTAGGCCAGGGGCAACCGGGGAGCTGTTTTTT; CDR3aa: CAWSRPGATGELFF
j_gene: TRBJ2-1; v_gene: TRBV5-1; d_gene: TRBD2; abundance: few; CDR3nt: TGCGCCAGCAGCTTCGGACTAGCGGGACACTACAATGAGCAGTTCTTC; CDR3aa: CASSFGLAGHYNEQFF
j_gene: TRBJ1-1; v_gene: TRBV29-1; d_gene: TRBD1; abundance: .; CDR3nt: TGCAGCGTTGACTCAGGGGGCGGCACTGAAGCTTTCTTT; CDR3aa: CSVDSGGGTEAFF
j_gene: TRBJ1-1; v_gene: TRBV30; d_gene: .; abundance: .; CDR3nt: TGTGCCTGGACAGGGTTGAACACTGAAGCTTTCTTT; CDR3aa: CAWTGLNTEAFF
j_gene: TRBJ2-7; v_gene: TRBV2; d_gene: .; abundance: few; CDR3nt: TGTGCCAGCAGTGAATCGATGTACGAGCAGTACTTC; CDR3aa: CASSESMYEQYF
j_gene: TRBJ2-5; v_gene: TRBV15; d_gene: .; abundance: .; CDR3nt: TGTGCCACCAGCAGGCCGCAGGGGTCTGGAGAGACCCAGTACTTC; CDR3aa: CATSRPQGSGETQYF
j_gene: TRBJ2-7; v_gene: TRBV9; d_gene: .; abundance: .; CDR3nt: TGTGCCAGCAGCCAAGGGGTCTCCTACGAGCAGTACTTC; CDR3aa: CASSQGVSYEQYF
j_gene: TRBJ1-2; v_gene: TRBV23-1; d_gene: .; abundance: .; CDR3nt: TGCGCCAGCACGAATGGGGGGGCTGGCTACACCTTC; CDR3aa: CASTNGGAGYTF
j_gene: TRBJ2-6; v_gene: TRBV29-1; d_gene: .; abundance: few; CDR3nt: TGCAGCGTTGAAGATCCCCGGTCTGGGGCCAACGTCCTGACTTTC; CDR3aa: CSVEDPRSGANVLTF